These T cell receptor beta chains were read from a single sample in a study of blood T cell repertoires in COVID-19. Repertoires were generated with immunoSEQ multiplex PCR, while TCRdb's copy carries only in-frame clones and drops some. The data hold roughly 300,000 clones, with about 86% observed a single time. Material for sequencing was peripheral blood. Source of these receptors: a woman younger than 45 with COVID-19, enrolled during active disease. The CDR3 runs from the conserved cysteine through the conserved F or W.

j_call: TRBJ2-2; v_call: TRBV7-8; cdr3_aa: CASSWVLGAELFF
j_call: TRBJ1-5; v_call: TRBV12-3/TRBV12-4; cdr3_aa: CASTSDFAPQHF
j_call: TRBJ2-1; v_call: TRBV5-4; cdr3_aa: CASREGQGAGEQFF
j_call: TRBJ2-3; v_call: TRBV29-1; cdr3_aa: CSVESGGAYTQYF
j_call: TRBJ2-5; v_call: TRBV5-1; cdr3_aa: CASLAAGGETQYF
j_call: TRBJ1-2; v_call: TRBV9; cdr3_aa: CASSVGLGPLYGYTF
j_call: TRBJ2-5; v_call: TRBV7-9; cdr3_aa: CASSLDRTTQETQYF
j_call: TRBJ1-5; v_call: TRBV7-9; cdr3_aa: CASSFDAGSQHF
j_call: TRBJ2-2; v_call: TRBV11-2; cdr3_aa: CASSSSRDRGKGELFF
j_call: TRBJ1-2; v_call: TRBV4-1; cdr3_aa: CASSPRDTSILYGYTF
j_call: TRBJ1-3; v_call: TRBV5-6; cdr3_aa: CASSRQGTGNTIYF
j_call: TRBJ1-2; v_call: TRBV19; cdr3_aa: CASTRDSGQGIPTF
j_call: TRBJ2-5; v_call: TRBV11-2; cdr3_aa: CASSLGQFQETQYF
j_call: TRBJ2-3; v_call: TRBV10-2; cdr3_aa: CASRTGAGGPKDTQYF
j_call: TRBJ2-5; v_call: TRBV7-2; cdr3_aa: CASSQRGLAGKETQYF
j_call: TRBJ2-6; v_call: TRBV6-2/TRBV6-3; cdr3_aa: CASSYRGPGQVFPGANVLTF
j_call: TRBJ2-4; v_call: TRBV18; cdr3_aa: CASSLNAQNIQYF
j_call: TRBJ2-3; v_call: TRBV5-1; cdr3_aa: CASSLQGARSDTQYF
j_call: TRBJ1-2; v_call: TRBV25-1; cdr3_aa: CASSEFEGGYGYTF
j_call: TRBJ2-5; v_call: TRBV5-4; cdr3_aa: CASSSYGQGQETQYF
j_call: TRBJ2-1; v_call: TRBV11-3; cdr3_aa: CASSMGPVDRVSDEQFF
j_call: TRBJ2-1; v_call: TRBV5-1; cdr3_aa: CASSLPGLAGLNPRNEQFF
j_call: TRBJ2-2; v_call: TRBV9; cdr3_aa: CASSVGTSNTGELFF
j_call: TRBJ1-1; v_call: TRBV5-5; cdr3_aa: CASSLVFEGTEAFF
j_call: TRBJ2-7; v_call: TRBV6-5; cdr3_aa: CASIPWGGFYEQYF
j_call: TRBJ2-7; v_call: TRBV6-1; cdr3_aa: CASSEALGGYEQYF
j_call: TRBJ1-4; v_call: TRBV5-8; cdr3_aa: CASSSTGVPNEKLFF
j_call: TRBJ1-1; v_call: TRBV3-1/TRBV3-2; cdr3_aa: CASSQPGQMNTEAFF
j_call: TRBJ2-2; v_call: TRBV27; cdr3_aa: CASTPGQGWTGELFF
j_call: TRBJ2-5; v_call: TRBV2; cdr3_aa: CASSEAGALAGVLGFLETQYF
j_call: TRBJ2-1; v_call: TRBV3-1/TRBV3-2; cdr3_aa: CASSRRDSLGEQFF
j_call: TRBJ2-1; v_call: TRBV30; cdr3_aa: CAWREPRLFNEQFF
j_call: TRBJ2-7; v_call: TRBV20-1; cdr3_aa: CSARSGGLDYF
j_call: TRBJ2-2; v_call: TRBV11-2; cdr3_aa: CASSHITGELFF
j_call: TRBJ1-1; v_call: TRBV4-2; cdr3_aa: CASSQVGTVNTEAFF
j_call: TRBJ1-3; v_call: TRBV6-6; cdr3_aa: CASTIDSSSGNTIYF
j_call: TRBJ1-1; v_call: TRBV7-9; cdr3_aa: CASTLIGGMSEAFF
j_call: TRBJ2-7; v_call: TRBV5-1; cdr3_aa: CASSFSGASYEQYF
j_call: TRBJ2-5; v_call: TRBV6-5; cdr3_aa: CASSYSAGETQYF
j_call: TRBJ2-4; v_call: TRBV10-1; cdr3_aa: CASSDPRRENIQYF
j_call: TRBJ2-2; v_call: TRBV6-5; cdr3_aa: CASRPGGTNTGELFF
j_call: TRBJ2-3; v_call: TRBV4-1; cdr3_aa: CASSQVWGGADTQYF
j_call: TRBJ2-5; v_call: TRBV6-6; cdr3_aa: CASSYLGARETQYF
j_call: TRBJ2-5; v_call: TRBV11-2; cdr3_aa: CASRRWTSEGETQYF
j_call: TRBJ1-4; v_call: TRBV19; cdr3_aa: CASNYGSAVSGELFF
j_call: TRBJ2-7; v_call: TRBV5-6; cdr3_aa: CASSLQEAGGYEQYF
j_call: TRBJ2-7; v_call: TRBV29-1; cdr3_aa: CSVHGGESSYEQCF
j_call: TRBJ2-1; v_call: TRBV24-1; cdr3_aa: CATIEGRQGSEQFF
j_call: TRBJ1-1; v_call: TRBV7-2; cdr3_aa: CASSLMSGITEAFF
j_call: TRBJ2-1; v_call: TRBV6-4; cdr3_aa: CASSDTGQGGYNEQFF
j_call: TRBJ1-5; v_call: TRBV7-2; cdr3_aa: CASTSDRRVQPQHF
j_call: TRBJ2-7; v_call: TRBV5-1; cdr3_aa: CASSLVQGSSYEQYF
j_call: TRBJ2-7; v_call: TRBV12-3/TRBV12-4; cdr3_aa: CASSLRGNYEQYF
j_call: TRBJ1-1; v_call: TRBV3-1/TRBV3-2; cdr3_aa: CASSQDRRGEAFF
j_call: TRBJ2-2; v_call: TRBV4-1; cdr3_aa: CASSQDGGGRTGELFF
j_call: TRBJ1-5; v_call: TRBV7-9; cdr3_aa: CASSKQGSQPQHF
j_call: TRBJ2-2; v_call: TRBV13; cdr3_aa: CASRSVLAGGTNTGELFF
j_call: TRBJ1-4; v_call: TRBV27; cdr3_aa: CASSFGRLNEKLFF
j_call: TRBJ1-5; v_call: TRBV27; cdr3_aa: CASSPLGAGQPQHF
j_call: TRBJ1-2; v_call: TRBV7-9; cdr3_aa: CASSLGSTSGYTF